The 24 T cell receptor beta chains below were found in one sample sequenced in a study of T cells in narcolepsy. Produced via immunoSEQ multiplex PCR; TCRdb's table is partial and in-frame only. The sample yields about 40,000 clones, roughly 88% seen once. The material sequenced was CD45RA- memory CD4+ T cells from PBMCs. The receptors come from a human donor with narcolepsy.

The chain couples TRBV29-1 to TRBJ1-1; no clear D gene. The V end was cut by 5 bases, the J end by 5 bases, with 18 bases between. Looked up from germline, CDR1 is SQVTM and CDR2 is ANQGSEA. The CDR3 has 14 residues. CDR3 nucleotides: TGCAGCGTTATTGGAGTTGGACCCCGAACTGAAGCTTTCTTT. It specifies CSVIGVGPRTEAFF.

CDR3 sequence: CASSNLPTEAFF. CDR3 nucleotides: TGTGCCAGCAGCAATCTACCCACTGAAGCTTTCTTT. The rearrangement links TRBV5-4 to TRBJ1-1; D is undetermined. The V end lost 4 bases, the J end lost 4 bases, and 8 bases lay between the germline ends. The CDR3 runs 12 residues. Germline-derived CDR1 and CDR2 are SGHNT and YYREEE (reference sequence).

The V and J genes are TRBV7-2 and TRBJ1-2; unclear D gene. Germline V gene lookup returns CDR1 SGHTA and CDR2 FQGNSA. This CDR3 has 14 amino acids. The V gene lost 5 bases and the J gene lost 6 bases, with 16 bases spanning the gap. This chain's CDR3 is CASSPFLPFDGYTF. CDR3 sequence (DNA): TGTGCCAGCAGCCCCTTCCTCCCCTTTGATGGCTACACCTTC.

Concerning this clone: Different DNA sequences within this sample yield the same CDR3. The CDR3 DNA is TGTGCCAGCAAGCGTCAGGACGGGACTAACTATGGCTACACCTTC. It encodes CASKRQDGTNYGYTF. This chain links TRBV27 with TRBJ1-2; the D is unclear. The CDR3 runs to 15 residues. The germline CDR1 and CDR2 sequences are MNHEY and SMNVEV (reference sequence). V lost 7 bases and J 0 bases, leaving 15 bases between the germline ends.

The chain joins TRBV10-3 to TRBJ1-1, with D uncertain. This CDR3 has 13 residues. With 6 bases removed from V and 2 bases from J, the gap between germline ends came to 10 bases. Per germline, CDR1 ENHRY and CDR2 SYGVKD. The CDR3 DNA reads TGTGCCATCAGACTTGACGGAAACACTGAAGCTTTCTTT. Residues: CAIRLDGNTEAFF.

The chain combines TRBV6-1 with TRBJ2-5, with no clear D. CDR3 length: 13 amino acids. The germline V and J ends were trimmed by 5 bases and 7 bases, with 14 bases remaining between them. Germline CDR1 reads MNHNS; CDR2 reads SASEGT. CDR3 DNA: TGTGCCAGCAGTTTTGAAGGTGGAGTGACCCAGTACTTC. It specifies CASSFEGGVTQYF.

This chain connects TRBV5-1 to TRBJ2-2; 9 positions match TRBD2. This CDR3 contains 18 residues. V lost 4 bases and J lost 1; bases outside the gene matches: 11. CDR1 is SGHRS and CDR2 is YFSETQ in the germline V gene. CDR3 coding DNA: TGCGCCAGCAGCCCAATCTCCAGAGCGGGGGGGAACACCGGGGAGCTGTTTTTT. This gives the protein CASSPISRAGGNTGELFF.

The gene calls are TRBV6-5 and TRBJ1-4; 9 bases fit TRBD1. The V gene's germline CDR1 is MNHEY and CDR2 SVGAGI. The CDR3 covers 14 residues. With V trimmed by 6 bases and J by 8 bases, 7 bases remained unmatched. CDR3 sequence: CASRETGGKEKLFF. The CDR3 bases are TGTGCCAGCAGAGAGACAGGGGGTAAAGAAAAACTGTTTTTT.

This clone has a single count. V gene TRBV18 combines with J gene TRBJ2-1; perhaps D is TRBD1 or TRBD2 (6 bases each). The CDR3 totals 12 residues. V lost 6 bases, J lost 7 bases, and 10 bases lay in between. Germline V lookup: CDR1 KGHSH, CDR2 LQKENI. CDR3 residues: CASSVGGNEQFF. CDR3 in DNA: TGTGCCAGCTCCGTAGGGGGGAATGAGCAGTTCTTC.

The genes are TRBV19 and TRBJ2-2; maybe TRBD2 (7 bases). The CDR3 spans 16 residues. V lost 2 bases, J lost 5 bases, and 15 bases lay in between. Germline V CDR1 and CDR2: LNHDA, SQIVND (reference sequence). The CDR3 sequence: CASSISRGARTGELFF. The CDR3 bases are TGTGCCAGTAGTATAAGCCGGGGGGCGCGGACCGGGGAGCTGTTTTTT.

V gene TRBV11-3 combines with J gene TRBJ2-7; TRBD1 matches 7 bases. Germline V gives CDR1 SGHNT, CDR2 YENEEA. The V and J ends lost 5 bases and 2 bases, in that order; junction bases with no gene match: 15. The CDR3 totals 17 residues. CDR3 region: CASSNRGAGTNPYEQYF. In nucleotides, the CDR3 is TGTGCCAGCAGCAACAGGGGTGCAGGGACAAACCCCTACGAGCAGTACTTC.

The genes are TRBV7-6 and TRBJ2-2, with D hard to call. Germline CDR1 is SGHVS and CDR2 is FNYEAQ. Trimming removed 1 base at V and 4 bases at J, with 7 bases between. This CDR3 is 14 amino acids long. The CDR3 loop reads CASSLGVSTGELFF. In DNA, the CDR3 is TGTGCCAGCAGCTTAGGGGTGAGCACCGGGGAGCTGTTTTTT.

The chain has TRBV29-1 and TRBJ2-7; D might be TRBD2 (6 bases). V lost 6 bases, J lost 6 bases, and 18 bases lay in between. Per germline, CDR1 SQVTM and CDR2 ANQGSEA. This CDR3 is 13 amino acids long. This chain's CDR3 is CSVLKEGTLEQYF. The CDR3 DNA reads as TGCAGCGTCCTGAAGGAGGGCACTCTCGAGCAGTACTTC.

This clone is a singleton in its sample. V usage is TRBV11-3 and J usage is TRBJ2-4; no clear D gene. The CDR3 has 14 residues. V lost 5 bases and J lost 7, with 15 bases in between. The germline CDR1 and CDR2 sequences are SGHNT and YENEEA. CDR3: CASSHDTYGNIQYF. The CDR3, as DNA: TGTGCCAGCAGCCACGACACCTATGGGAACATTCAGTACTTC.

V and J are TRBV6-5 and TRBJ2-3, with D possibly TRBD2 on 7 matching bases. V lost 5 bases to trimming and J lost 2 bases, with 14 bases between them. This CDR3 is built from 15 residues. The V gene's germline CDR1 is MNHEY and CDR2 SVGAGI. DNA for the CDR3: TGTGCCAGCAGTACGGTGGGGGGGGCCACAGATACGCAGTATTTT. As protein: CASSTVGGATDTQYF.

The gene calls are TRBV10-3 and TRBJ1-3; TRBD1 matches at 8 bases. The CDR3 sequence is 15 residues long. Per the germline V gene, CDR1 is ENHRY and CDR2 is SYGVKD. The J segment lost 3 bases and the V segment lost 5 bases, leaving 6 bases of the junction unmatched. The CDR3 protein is CAISNQGALGNTIYF. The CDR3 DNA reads TGTGCCATCAGTAACCAGGGGGCGCTTGGAAACACCATATATTTT.

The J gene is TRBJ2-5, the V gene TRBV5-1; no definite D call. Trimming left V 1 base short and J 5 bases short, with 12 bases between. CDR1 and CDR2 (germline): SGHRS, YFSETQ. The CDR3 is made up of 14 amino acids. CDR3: CASSLKPLGETQYF. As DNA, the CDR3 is TGCGCCAGCAGCTTGAAACCGTTGGGCGAGACCCAGTACTTC.

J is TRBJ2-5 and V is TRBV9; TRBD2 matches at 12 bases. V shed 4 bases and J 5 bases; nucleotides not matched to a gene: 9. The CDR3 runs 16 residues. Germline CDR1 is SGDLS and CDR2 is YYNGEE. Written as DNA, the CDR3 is TGTGCCAGCAGCACCCAACTAGCGGGGGGCGGGGAGACCCAGTACTTC. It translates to CASSTQLAGGGETQYF. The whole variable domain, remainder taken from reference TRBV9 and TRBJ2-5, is DSGVTQTPKHLITATGQRVTLRCSPRSGDLSVYWYQQSLDQGLQFLIQYYNGEERAKGNILERFSAQQFPDLHSELNLSSLELGDSALYFCASSTQLAGGGETQYFGPGTRLLVL.

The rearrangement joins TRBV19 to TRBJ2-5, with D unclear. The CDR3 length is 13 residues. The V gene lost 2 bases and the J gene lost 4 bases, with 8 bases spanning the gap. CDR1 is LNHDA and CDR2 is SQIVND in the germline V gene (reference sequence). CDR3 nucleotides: TGTGCCAGTAGTATAACGAGTAGAGAGACCCAGTACTTC. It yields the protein CASSITSRETQYF.

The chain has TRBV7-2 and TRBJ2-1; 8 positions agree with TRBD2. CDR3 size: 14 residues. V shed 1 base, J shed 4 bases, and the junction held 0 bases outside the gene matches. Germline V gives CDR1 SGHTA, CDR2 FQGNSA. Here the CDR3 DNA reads TGTGCCAGCAGCTTAGGCGGGGGGTACAATGAGCAGTTCTTC. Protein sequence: CASSLGGGYNEQFF.

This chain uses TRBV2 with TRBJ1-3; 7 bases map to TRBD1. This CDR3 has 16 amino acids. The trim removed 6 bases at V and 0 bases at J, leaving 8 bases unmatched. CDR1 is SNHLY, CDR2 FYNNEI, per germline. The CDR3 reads CASRETGVLSGNTIYF. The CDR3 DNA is TGTGCCAGCAGGGAAACAGGGGTCCTCTCTGGAAACACCATATATTTT.

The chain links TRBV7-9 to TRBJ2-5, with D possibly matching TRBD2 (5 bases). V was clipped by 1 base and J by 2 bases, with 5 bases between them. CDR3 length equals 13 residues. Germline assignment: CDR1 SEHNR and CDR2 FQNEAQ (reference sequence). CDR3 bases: TGTGCCAGCAGCTTAGGACTACAAGAGACCCAGTACTTC. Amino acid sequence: CASSLGLQETQYF.

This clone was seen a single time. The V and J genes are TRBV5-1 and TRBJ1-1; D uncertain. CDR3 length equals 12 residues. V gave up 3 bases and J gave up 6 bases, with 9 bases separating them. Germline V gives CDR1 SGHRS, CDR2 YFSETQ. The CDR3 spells CASSSDSAEAFF. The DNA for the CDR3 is TGCGCCAGCAGCTCGGATTCTGCTGAAGCTTTCTTT.

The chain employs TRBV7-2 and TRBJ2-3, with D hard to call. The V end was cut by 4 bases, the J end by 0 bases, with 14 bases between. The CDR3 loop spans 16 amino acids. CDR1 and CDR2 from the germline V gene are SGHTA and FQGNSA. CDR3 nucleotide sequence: TGTGCCAGCAGCTCACGGGCCAGCCATAGCACAGATACGCAGTATTTT. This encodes CASSSRASHSTDTQYF.